One sample yielded the 28 T cell receptor beta chains listed below, sequenced in a study of blood T cell repertoires in COVID-19. The data were produced by immunoSEQ multiplex PCR, yet TCRdb's version contains in-frame clones alone and is incomplete. The data contain fewer than 200,000 clones, about nine tenths of them singletons. Material for sequencing was peripheral blood. These TCRs come from a man aged 25 to 40 with COVID-19, enrolled during active disease.

The chain is built from TRBV7-2 and TRBJ2-1, with D perhaps matching TRBD2 (8 bases). Germline CDR1 SGHTA, CDR2 FQGNSA. CDR3 length: 15 amino acids. V was shortened by 5 bases and J by 7 bases, with 18 bases between the two germline ends. CDR3 DNA: TGTGCCAGCAGCCCTTACGGGAGGGGGCGGAATGAGCAGTTCTTC. This codes for CASSPYGRGRNEQFF.

This clone was counted a single time. The rearrangement joins TRBV30 to TRBJ2-3, with 7 positions matching TRBD2. The CDR3 spans 14 residues. The germline V gene has CDR1 GTSNPN and CDR2 SVGIG (reference sequence). V gave up 1 base and J gave up 2 bases; unmatched junction bases: 3. Written as DNA, the CDR3 is TGTGCCTGGAGTGGTGGGGGGGTCACAGATACGCAGTATTTT. Its protein product is CAWSGGGVTDTQYF.

The V call is TRBV7-9, the J call TRBJ1-2; D is undetermined. Germline lookup yields CDR1 SEHNR and CDR2 FQNEAQ (reference sequence). With 5 bases removed from V and 7 bases from J, the gap between germline ends came to 8 bases. The CDR3 has 11 residues. CDR3 DNA sequence: TGTGCCAGCAGCCTTAAGAGTGGCTACACCTTC. Protein product: CASSLKSGYTF.

The chain is built from TRBV25-1 and TRBJ1-1, with D perhaps TRBD1 (6 bases). The CDR3 sequence is 14 residues long. Per germline, CDR1 MGHDK and CDR2 SYGVNS. V was pared by 4 bases and J by 3 bases, with 12 bases between. The CDR3 is CASSAMAGDTEAFF. CDR3 in DNA: TGTGCCAGCAGTGCCATGGCAGGGGACACTGAAGCTTTCTTT.

This chain links TRBV5-1 with TRBJ1-4; D is uncertain. The V gene's germline CDR1 is SGHRS and CDR2 YFSETQ. The CDR3 extends over 15 amino acids. The ends were cut back, 0 bases at V and 7 bases at J, with 13 bases in the middle. CDR3 protein: CASSLEWGGGEKLFF. CDR3 DNA sequence: TGCGCCAGCAGCTTGGAATGGGGAGGAGGTGAAAAACTGTTTTTT. Supplemented by reference TRBV5-1 and TRBJ1-4, the full variable domain reads KAGVTQTPRYLIKTRGQQVTLSCSPISGHRSVSWYQQTPGQGLQFLFEYFSETQRNKGNFPGRFSGRQFSNSRSEMNVSTLELGDSALYLCASSLEWGGGEKLFFGSGTQLSVL.

This sequence joins TRBV5-1 and TRBJ1-2, with TRBD1 matching 7 bases. The trim removed 4 bases at V and 3 bases at J, leaving 6 bases unmatched. Germline CDR1 reads SGHRS; CDR2 reads YFSETQ. The CDR3 runs 14 residues. The DNA of the CDR3 is TGCGCCAGCAGCCCTCTTGGGACAGACTATGGCTACACCTTC. It translates to CASSPLGTDYGYTF.

J is TRBJ1-2 and V is TRBV7-2, with TRBD1 matching 9 bases. The V gene end was trimmed by 2 bases and the J gene end by 2 bases; junction bases not matched to a gene: 6. This CDR3 has 16 residues. Germline CDR1 reads SGHTA; CDR2 reads FQGNSA. The DNA of the CDR3 is TGTGCCAGCAGCTTATTAGGGACAGGGTTAAACTATGGCTACACCTTC. Translation gives CASSLLGTGLNYGYTF.

The chain recombines TRBV28 with TRBJ1-1; TRBD1 might be the D (5 bases). Trimming shortened V by 1 base and J by 1 base, and 13 bases separated the two germline ends. The germline V gene has CDR1 MDHEN and CDR2 SYDVKM. The length of the CDR3 is 16 residues. The CDR3 is CASSLYPGEGNTEAFF. In DNA form, the CDR3 reads TGTGCCAGCAGTTTATACCCGGGGGAGGGGAACACTGAAGCTTTCTTT.

The chain couples TRBV19 to TRBJ2-7, with a weak D call TRBD1 (6 bases). The CDR3 sequence is 14 residues long. The V end lost 5 bases, the J end lost 1 base, and 12 bases lay between the germline ends. Looked up from germline, CDR1 is LNHDA and CDR2 is SQIVND (reference sequence). The CDR3 bases are TGTGCCAGTAGTTGGACAGCTCCTTCCTACGAGCAGTACTTC. Amino acid sequence: CASSWTAPSYEQYF.

The genes are TRBV7-2 and TRBJ2-7; D may be TRBD2 (5 bases). Germline V gives CDR1 SGHTA, CDR2 FQGNSA. CDR3 length: 14 amino acids. V was cut by 3 bases and J by 5 bases, with 14 bases left in between. The CDR3 region is CASSFARELDEQYF. CDR3 coding DNA: TGTGCCAGCAGCTTTGCGAGGGAGTTGGACGAGCAGTACTTC.

The rearrangement uses TRBV19 and TRBJ1-2, with D uncertain. Trimming removed 6 bases from V and 4 bases from J, with 12 bases in between. Germline CDR1 LNHDA, CDR2 SQIVND (reference sequence). This CDR3 is 13 amino acids long. CDR3 coding DNA: TGTGCCAGTAGCATCGGTCCTTTCTATGGCTACACCTTC. Residues: CASSIGPFYGYTF.

This chain uses TRBV7-2 with TRBJ1-6, with 9 bases identical to TRBD1. The germline CDR1 and CDR2 sequences are SGHTA and FQGNSA. The CDR3 has 15 residues. Unmatched junction bases numbered 2, after V lost 0 bases and J lost 8 bases. CDR3 DNA: TGTGCCAGCAGCTTAGCGGGGACAGGGTATTCACCCCTCCACTTT. This encodes CASSLAGTGYSPLHF.

The chain joins TRBV19 to TRBJ1-5; 7 bases align to TRBD1. CDR3 length: 13 amino acids. Losses at the gene ends were 5 bases for V and 4 bases for J; bases not matched to a gene: 2. Germline CDR1 LNHDA, CDR2 SQIVND (reference sequence). Written as DNA, the CDR3 is TGTGCCAGTAGTGACAGGGAGAATCAGCCCCAGCATTTT. This codes for CASSDRENQPQHF.

This clone has just one count. The J gene is TRBJ2-1, the V gene TRBV11-2, with TRBD2 matching 8 bases. Trimming cost V 5 bases and J 7 bases; bases outside gene matches: 16. Germline values: CDR1 SGHAT, CDR2 FQNNGV. CDR3 length: 17 residues. CDR3 in amino acids: CASSPWGWGLDENEQFF. CDR3 sequence (DNA): TGTGCCAGCAGCCCCTGGGGGTGGGGACTAGACGAAAATGAGCAGTTCTTC.

The chain has TRBV4-3 and TRBJ2-6; D uncertain. Germline-derived CDR1 and CDR2 are LGHNA and YSLEER. The CDR3 consists of 16 residues. Trimming took 0 bases from V and 4 from J, leaving 10 bases between them. This CDR3 reads CASSQEITRGANVLTF. Here the CDR3 DNA reads TGCGCCAGCAGCCAAGAAATAACCAGGGGGGCCAACGTCCTGACTTTC.

This chain joins TRBV27 and TRBJ2-7, with TRBD2 as a possible D gene (7 bases). The germline CDR1 and CDR2 sequences are MNHEY and SMNVEV (reference sequence). The CDR3 extends over 14 amino acids. Trimming left V 8 bases short and J 3 bases short, with 17 bases between. The CDR3 sequence: CASWGGIQGYEQYF. DNA for the CDR3: TGTGCCAGCTGGGGGGGGATACAGGGCTACGAGCAGTACTTC.

The chain joins TRBV7-9 to TRBJ2-3, with TRBD2 as a possible D gene (6 bases). Between the trimmed V and J ends, which lost 5 bases and 1 base, there was a span of 13 bases. This CDR3 has 15 residues. Germline assignment: CDR1 SEHNR and CDR2 FQNEAQ (reference sequence). CDR3 loop: CASSIRDWGTDTQYF. The CDR3 DNA reads as TGTGCCAGCAGCATCCGGGACTGGGGCACAGATACGCAGTATTTT. The entire variable domain, with the rest obtained from reference TRBV7-9 and TRBJ2-3, is as follows: DTGVSQNPRHKITKRGQNVTFRCDPISEHNRLYWYRQTLGQGPEFLTYFQNEAQLEKSRLLSDRFSAERPKGSFSTLEIQRTEQGDSAMYLCASSIRDWGTDTQYFGPGTRLTVL.

The gene calls are TRBV24-1 and TRBJ1-2, with D possibly TRBD1 on 5 matching bases. V shed 2 bases and J shed 0 bases, with 15 bases lying between them. Germline V lookup: CDR1 KGHDR, CDR2 SFDVKD. The CDR3 consists of 17 residues. CDR3 protein: CATSDSGGSRANYGYTF. In DNA, the CDR3 is TGTGCCACCAGTGATTCCGGGGGGAGCCGAGCTAACTATGGCTACACCTTC.

The V and J genes are TRBV2 and TRBJ2-7; 8 nucleotides match TRBD2. CDR1 and CDR2 from the germline V gene are SNHLY and FYNNEI. The junction had 8 bases not matched to a gene; V was cut back by 10 bases and J by 6 bases. This CDR3 contains 12 residues. The CDR3: CATSGGGGEQYF. CDR3 nucleotide sequence: TGTGCCACCAGCGGGGGTGGGGGCGAGCAGTACTTC.

This rearrangement joins TRBV9 to TRBJ2-1; 13 nucleotides agree with TRBD2. In germline, CDR1 is SGDLS, CDR2 YYNGEE. The CDR3 has 15 residues. J was trimmed by 9 bases and V by 4 bases; bases with no gene match: 7. CDR3 in DNA: TGTGCCAGCAGCCCCGGACTAGCGGGAGATGGTGAGCAGTTCTTC. Its protein is CASSPGLAGDGEQFF.

The chain couples TRBV27 to TRBJ1-3; D remains ambiguous. Germline V CDR1 and CDR2: MNHEY, SMNVEV (reference sequence). The CDR3 consists of 14 residues. The germline V and J ends were trimmed by 6 bases and 0 bases, with 9 bases remaining between them. The CDR3 sequence: CASRGPDSGNTIYF. For the CDR3, the DNA is TGTGCCAGCAGGGGCCCAGACTCTGGAAACACCATATATTTT.

This clone was picked up one time. This chain links TRBV5-1 with TRBJ2-4, with 10 bases fitting TRBD2. V trimming: 7 bases; J trimming: 8 bases; junction bases outside the gene matches: 15. Germline-derived CDR1 and CDR2 are SGHRS and YFSETQ. CDR3 size: 16 residues. CDR3 region: CASSRGLANPRDIQYF. Written as DNA, the CDR3 is TGCGCCAGCTCCCGGGGACTAGCGAACCCGAGGGACATTCAGTACTTC.

This clone was recorded once. The V call is TRBV18, the J call TRBJ2-5, with 10 bases identical to TRBD1. The V gene end was trimmed by 3 bases and the J gene end by 5 bases; junction bases not matched to a gene: 3. The germline gives CDR1 KGHSH, CDR2 LQKENI. The CDR3 runs 14 residues. The CDR3 loop reads CASSPSTGGETQYF. DNA for the CDR3: TGTGCCAGCTCACCCTCGACAGGGGGCGAGACCCAGTACTTC.

The chain recombines TRBV7-3 with TRBJ2-1, with 16 nucleotides matching TRBD2. The junction had 7 bases not matched to a gene; V was cut back by 5 bases and J by 0 bases. Germline CDR1 SGHTA, CDR2 FQGTGA. The CDR3 runs to 19 residues. The CDR3: CASSPSGLAGGSSYNEQFF. The DNA of the CDR3 is TGTGCCAGCAGCCCCTCGGGACTAGCGGGGGGGAGCTCCTACAATGAGCAGTTCTTC.

The chain is built from TRBV15 and TRBJ2-5; 8 nucleotides agree with TRBD1. From germline, CDR1 is LNHNV and CDR2 YYDKDF (reference sequence). This CDR3 comprises 14 residues. The V gene end was trimmed by 0 bases and the J gene end by 5 bases; junction bases not matched to a gene: 2. CDR3 sequence (DNA): TGTGCCACCAGCAGAGACAGGGGGCCGGAGACCCAGTACTTC. Translating it yields CATSRDRGPETQYF. Full variable domain (missing parts from reference TRBV15 and TRBJ2-5): DAMVIQNPRYQVTQFGKPVTLSCSQTLNHNVMYWYQQKSSQAPKLLFHYYDKDFNNEADTPDNFQSRRPNTSFCFLDIRSPGLGDTAMYLCATSRDRGPETQYFGPGTRLLVL.

The chain uses TRBV4-2 and TRBJ1-6, with 8 nucleotides matching TRBD1. V lost 0 bases and J lost 9; bases outside the gene matches: 10. The CDR3 is 17 residues long. Germline loops: CDR1 LGHNA, CDR2 YNFKEQ. CDR3 DNA sequence: TGTGCCAGCAGCCAAGAGACCCTGGACAGGGCAGGTTCACCCCTCCACTTT. It encodes CASSQETLDRAGSPLHF.

The V gene is TRBV28, the J gene TRBJ1-4; 7 bases are shared with TRBD1. Germline V CDR1 and CDR2: MDHEN, SYDVKM. The CDR3 extends over 17 amino acids. The ends lost 4 bases at V and 4 bases at J; junction bases unmatched: 12. CDR3 DNA: TGTGCCAGCAGTTCAGCTATCGACAGGGCGGGTAATGAAAAACTGTTTTTT. Translating gives CASSSAIDRAGNEKLFF.

This sequence joins TRBV7-8 and TRBJ2-7, with D possibly matching TRBD1 (5 bases). CDR3 length: 15 amino acids. In germline, CDR1 is SGHVS, CDR2 FQNEAQ. The V gene lost 4 bases and the J gene lost 0 bases, with 13 bases spanning the gap. CDR3 bases: TGTGCCAGCAGCTCACTTGACAGTTACTCCTACGAGCAGTACTTC. Translation gives CASSSLDSYSYEQYF.